This is a list of T cell receptor beta chains from one sample in a study of early T cells in non-severe SARS-CoV-2 infection. Each CDR3 protein gets one entry after TCRdb re-called the 5' RACE reads with MiXCR. The sample holds tens of thousands of distinct CDR3 sequences, roughly 13% seen once. What was sequenced was whole blood. The receptors were gathered from an adult who was a healthcare worker with PCR-confirmed SARS-CoV-2 infection or an uninfected control (not recorded which). The CDR3 runs from the conserved cysteine through the conserved F or W. Size is stated for part of the rows, as once, few or many counts, or as a class when the clone is expanded.

cdr3_aa: CASSVQGLMAPLHF; clone_size: -; j_call: TRBJ1-6; v_call: TRBV7-9
cdr3_aa: CASRSEGARDTQYF; clone_size: many; j_call: TRBJ2-3; v_call: TRBV6-2/TRBV6-3
cdr3_aa: CSVALLGTEAFF; clone_size: few; j_call: TRBJ1-1; v_call: TRBV29-1
cdr3_aa: CASSEMGNQPQHF; clone_size: -; j_call: TRBJ1-5; v_call: TRBV6-6
cdr3_aa: CASSKQGLVQETQYF; clone_size: many; j_call: TRBJ2-5; v_call: TRBV2
cdr3_aa: CASSKGPCNQPQHF; clone_size: few; j_call: TRBJ1-5; v_call: TRBV21-1
cdr3_aa: CASLHREGVETQYF; clone_size: -; j_call: TRBJ2-5; v_call: TRBV2
cdr3_aa: CASSTKTTGNNEKLFF; clone_size: few; j_call: TRBJ1-4; v_call: TRBV4-1
cdr3_aa: CASSLRRTGSYNEQFF; clone_size: many; j_call: TRBJ2-1; v_call: TRBV27
cdr3_aa: CASSLGAQLNTEAFF; clone_size: -; j_call: TRBJ1-1; v_call: TRBV7-9
cdr3_aa: CASSLAPAEKLFF; clone_size: -; j_call: TRBJ1-4; v_call: TRBV5-1
cdr3_aa: CASSLLGVSYNEQFF; clone_size: many; j_call: TRBJ2-1; v_call: TRBV2
cdr3_aa: CASSLLGSFAGELFF; clone_size: few; j_call: TRBJ2-2; v_call: TRBV28
cdr3_aa: CSVGTNTEAFF; clone_size: many; j_call: TRBJ1-1; v_call: TRBV29-1
cdr3_aa: CASTTGHSYEQYF; clone_size: many; j_call: TRBJ2-7; v_call: TRBV10-2
cdr3_aa: CSVDTRTGWGEQFF; clone_size: many; j_call: TRBJ2-1; v_call: TRBV29-1